The following is a T cell receptor beta chain sequence with its context. Its antigen is not known. This sample stems from a study of cytomegalovirus exposure and HLA in healthy donors. Study-wide findings and caveats: TCR beta V- and J-gene trimming, according to a later analysis, was linked to a missense DCLRE1C variant. As a later analysis revealed, most CMV-associated TCR beta chains appeared HLA-restricted.

Both 60 Vbeta primers and 13 Jbeta primers went into the PCR. Assay used: immunoSEQ multiplex PCR; TCRdb lists only in-frame clones, some missing. The sample contains approximately 100,000 clones, 70% to 80% of which appear only once. This receptor was obtained from a woman aged 40 to 50 in good health and CMV-seronegative. The sequencing sample was made of PBMCs.

CDR3 sequence: CASSSRGEREGADTQYF. The CDR3, as DNA: TGTGCCAGCAGCTCCCGGGGGGAGCGGGAGGGCGCAGATACGCAGTATTTT. The chain has TRBV5-6 and TRBJ2-3; TRBD2 matches 10 bases. The CDR3 consists of 17 residues. V was clipped by 3 bases and J by 4 bases; unmatched bases: 11. From germline, CDR1 is SGHDT and CDR2 YYEEEE. Drawing the rest from reference TRBV5-6 and TRBJ2-3, the complete variable domain is DAGVTQSPTHLIKTRGQQVTLRCSPKSGHDTVSWYQQALGQGPQFIFQYYEEEERQRGNFPDRFSGHQFPNYSSELNVNALLLGDSALYLCASSSRGEREGADTQYFGPGTRLTVL.